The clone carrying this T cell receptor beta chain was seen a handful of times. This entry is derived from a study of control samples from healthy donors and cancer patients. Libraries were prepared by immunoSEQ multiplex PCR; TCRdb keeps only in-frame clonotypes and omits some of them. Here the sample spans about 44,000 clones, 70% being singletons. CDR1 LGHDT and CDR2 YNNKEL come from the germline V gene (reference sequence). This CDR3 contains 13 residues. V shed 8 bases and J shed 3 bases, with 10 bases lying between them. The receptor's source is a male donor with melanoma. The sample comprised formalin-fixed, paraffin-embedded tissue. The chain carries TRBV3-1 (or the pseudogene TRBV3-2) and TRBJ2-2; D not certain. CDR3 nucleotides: TGTGCCAGCCAGGCCGCATACACCGGGGAGCTGTTTTTT. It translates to CASQAAYTGELFF.